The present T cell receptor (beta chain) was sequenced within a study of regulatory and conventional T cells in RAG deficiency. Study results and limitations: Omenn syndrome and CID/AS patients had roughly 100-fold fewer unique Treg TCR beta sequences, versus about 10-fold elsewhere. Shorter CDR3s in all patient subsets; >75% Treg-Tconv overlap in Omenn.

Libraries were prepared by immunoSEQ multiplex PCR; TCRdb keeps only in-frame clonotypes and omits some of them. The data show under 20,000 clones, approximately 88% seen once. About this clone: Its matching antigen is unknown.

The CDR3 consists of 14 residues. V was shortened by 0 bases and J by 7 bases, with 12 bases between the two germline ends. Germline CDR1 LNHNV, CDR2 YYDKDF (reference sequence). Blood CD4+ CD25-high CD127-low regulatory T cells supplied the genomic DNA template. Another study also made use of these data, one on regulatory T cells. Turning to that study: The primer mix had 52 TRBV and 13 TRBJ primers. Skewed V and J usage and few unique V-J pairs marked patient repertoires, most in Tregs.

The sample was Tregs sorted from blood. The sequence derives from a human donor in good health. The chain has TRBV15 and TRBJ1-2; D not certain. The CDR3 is CATSRDLWKGGYTF. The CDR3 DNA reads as TGTGCCACCAGCAGAGATCTGTGGAAGGGTGGCTACACCTTC.